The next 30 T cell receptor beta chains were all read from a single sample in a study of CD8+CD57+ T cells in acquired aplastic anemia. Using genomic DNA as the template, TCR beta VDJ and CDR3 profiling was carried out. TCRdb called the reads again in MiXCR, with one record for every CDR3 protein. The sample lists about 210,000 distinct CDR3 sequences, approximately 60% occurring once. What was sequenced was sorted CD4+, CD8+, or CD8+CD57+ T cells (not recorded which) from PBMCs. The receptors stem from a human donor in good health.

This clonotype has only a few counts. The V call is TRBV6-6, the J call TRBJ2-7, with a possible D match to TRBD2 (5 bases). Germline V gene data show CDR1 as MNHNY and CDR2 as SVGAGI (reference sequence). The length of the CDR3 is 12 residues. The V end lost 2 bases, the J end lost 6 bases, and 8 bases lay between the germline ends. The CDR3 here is CASSYAGFEQYF. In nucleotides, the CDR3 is TGTGCCAGCAGTTACGCGGGTTTCGAGCAGTACTTC.

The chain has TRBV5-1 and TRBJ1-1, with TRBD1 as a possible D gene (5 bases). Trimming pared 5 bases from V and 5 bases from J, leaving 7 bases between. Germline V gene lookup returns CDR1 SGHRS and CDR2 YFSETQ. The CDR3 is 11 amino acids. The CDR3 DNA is TGCGCCAGCAGGGGGGAAACTGAAGCTTTCTTT. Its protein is CASRGETEAFF.

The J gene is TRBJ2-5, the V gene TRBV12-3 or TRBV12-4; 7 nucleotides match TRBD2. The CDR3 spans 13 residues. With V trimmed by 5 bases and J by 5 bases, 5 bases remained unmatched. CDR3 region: CASSISRGETQYF. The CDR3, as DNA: TGTGCCAGCAGTATTTCGCGGGGGGAGACCCAGTACTTC.

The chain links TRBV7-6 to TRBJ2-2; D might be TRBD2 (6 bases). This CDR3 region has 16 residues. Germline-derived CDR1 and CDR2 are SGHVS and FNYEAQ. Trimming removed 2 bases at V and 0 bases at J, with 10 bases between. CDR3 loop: CASSLQRAANTGELFF. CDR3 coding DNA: TGTGCCAGCAGCTTACAGCGGGCTGCGAACACCGGGGAGCTGTTTTTT.

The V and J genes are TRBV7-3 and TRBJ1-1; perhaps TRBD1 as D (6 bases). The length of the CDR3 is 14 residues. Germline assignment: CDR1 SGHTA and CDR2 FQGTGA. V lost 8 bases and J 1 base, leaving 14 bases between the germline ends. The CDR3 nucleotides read TGTGCCAGCGGACCGGGACATACGAACACTGAAGCTTTCTTT. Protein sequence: CASGPGHTNTEAFF.

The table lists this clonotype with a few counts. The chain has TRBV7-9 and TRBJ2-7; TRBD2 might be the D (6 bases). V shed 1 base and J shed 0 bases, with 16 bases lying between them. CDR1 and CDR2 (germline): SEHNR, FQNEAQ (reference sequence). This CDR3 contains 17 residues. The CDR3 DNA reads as TGTGCCAGCAGCTTAGTTGGGGAGGAATCCCTCTCCTACGAGCAGTACTTC. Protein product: CASSLVGEESLSYEQYF.

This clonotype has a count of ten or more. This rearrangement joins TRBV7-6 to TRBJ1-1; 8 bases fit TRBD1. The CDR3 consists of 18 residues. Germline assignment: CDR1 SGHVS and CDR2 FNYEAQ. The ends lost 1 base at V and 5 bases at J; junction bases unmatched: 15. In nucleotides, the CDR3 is TGTGCCAGCAGCTTAGAATCTCGGTTAGGACAGGGTACGACTGAAGCTTTCTTT. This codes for CASSLESRLGQGTTEAFF.

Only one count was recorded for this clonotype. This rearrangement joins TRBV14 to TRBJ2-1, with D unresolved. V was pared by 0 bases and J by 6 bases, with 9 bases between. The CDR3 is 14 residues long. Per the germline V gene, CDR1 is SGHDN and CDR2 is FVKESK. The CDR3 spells CASSQDRVVNEQFF. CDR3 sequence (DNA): TGTGCCAGCAGCCAAGATCGCGTCGTCAATGAGCAGTTCTTC.

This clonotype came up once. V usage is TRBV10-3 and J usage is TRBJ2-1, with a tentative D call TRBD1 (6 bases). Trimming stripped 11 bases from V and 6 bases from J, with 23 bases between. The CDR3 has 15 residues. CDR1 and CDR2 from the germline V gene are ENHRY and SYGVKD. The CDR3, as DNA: TGTGCCGTCGGTGAGGACAGAGCGGTAGTCAATGAGCAGTTCTTC. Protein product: CAVGEDRAVVNEQFF.

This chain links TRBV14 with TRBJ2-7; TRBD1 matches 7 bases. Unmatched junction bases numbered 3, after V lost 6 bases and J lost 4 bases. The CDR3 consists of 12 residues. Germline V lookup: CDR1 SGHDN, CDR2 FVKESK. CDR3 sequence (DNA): TGTGCCAGCAGGGGGGACAGTTACGAGCAGTACTTC. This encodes CASRGDSYEQYF. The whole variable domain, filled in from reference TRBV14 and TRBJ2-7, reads EAGVTQFPSHSVIEKGQTVTLRCDPISGHDNLYWYRRVMGKEIKFLLHFVKESKQDESGMPNNRFLAERTGGTYSTLKVQPAELEDSGVYFCASRGDSYEQYFGPGTRLTVT.

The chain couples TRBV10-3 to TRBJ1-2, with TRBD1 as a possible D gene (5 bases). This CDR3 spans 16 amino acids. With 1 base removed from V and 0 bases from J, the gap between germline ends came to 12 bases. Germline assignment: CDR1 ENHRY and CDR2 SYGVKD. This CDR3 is CAISEFHRPPNYGYTF. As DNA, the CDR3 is TGTGCCATCAGTGAGTTCCACAGGCCTCCTAACTATGGCTACACCTTC.

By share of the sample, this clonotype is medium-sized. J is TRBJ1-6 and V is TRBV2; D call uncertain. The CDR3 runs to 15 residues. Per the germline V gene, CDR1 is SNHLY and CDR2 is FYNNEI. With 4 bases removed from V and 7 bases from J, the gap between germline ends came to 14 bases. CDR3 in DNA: TGTGCCAGCAGTGTAGGTGGAACGTGGAATTCACCCCTCCACTTT. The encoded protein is CASSVGGTWNSPLHF.

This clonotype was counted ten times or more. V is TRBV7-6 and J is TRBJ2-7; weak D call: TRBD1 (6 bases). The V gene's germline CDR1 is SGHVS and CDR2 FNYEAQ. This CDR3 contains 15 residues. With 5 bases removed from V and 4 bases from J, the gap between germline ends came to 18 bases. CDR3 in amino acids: CASSPGHQYGYEQYF. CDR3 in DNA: TGTGCCAGCAGCCCGGGACATCAATATGGGTACGAGCAGTACTTC.

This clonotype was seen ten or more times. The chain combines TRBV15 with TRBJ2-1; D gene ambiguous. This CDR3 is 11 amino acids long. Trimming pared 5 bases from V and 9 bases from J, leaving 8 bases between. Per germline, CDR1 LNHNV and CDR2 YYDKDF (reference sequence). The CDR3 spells CATSATGEQFF. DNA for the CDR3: TGTGCCACCAGCGCCACTGGTGAGCAGTTCTTC.

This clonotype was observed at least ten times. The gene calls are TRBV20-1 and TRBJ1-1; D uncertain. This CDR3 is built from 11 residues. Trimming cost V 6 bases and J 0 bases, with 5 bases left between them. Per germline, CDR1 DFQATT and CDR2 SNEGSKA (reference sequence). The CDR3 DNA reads TGCAGTGCACCGCTGAACACTGAAGCTTTCTTT. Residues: CSAPLNTEAFF.

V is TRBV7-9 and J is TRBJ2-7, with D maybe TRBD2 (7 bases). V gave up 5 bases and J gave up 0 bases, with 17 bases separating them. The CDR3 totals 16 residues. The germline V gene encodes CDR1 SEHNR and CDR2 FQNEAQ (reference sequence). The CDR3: CASSRNPGGLSYEQYF. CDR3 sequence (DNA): TGTGCCAGCAGCCGGAATCCGGGGGGCCTCTCCTACGAGCAGTACTTC.

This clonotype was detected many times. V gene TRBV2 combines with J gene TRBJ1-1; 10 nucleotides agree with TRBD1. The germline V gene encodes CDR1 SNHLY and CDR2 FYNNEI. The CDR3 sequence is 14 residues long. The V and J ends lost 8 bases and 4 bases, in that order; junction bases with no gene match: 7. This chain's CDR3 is CASGRQGAGTEAFF. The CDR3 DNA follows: TGTGCCAGCGGAAGACAGGGGGCTGGCACTGAAGCTTTCTTT.

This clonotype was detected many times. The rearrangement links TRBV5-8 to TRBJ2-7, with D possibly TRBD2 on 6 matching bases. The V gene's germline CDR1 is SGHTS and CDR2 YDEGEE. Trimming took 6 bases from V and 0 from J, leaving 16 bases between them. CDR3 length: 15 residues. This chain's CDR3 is CASTPRGGSSYEQYF. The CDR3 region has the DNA TGTGCCAGCACCCCCCGGGGAGGAAGCTCCTACGAGCAGTACTTC.

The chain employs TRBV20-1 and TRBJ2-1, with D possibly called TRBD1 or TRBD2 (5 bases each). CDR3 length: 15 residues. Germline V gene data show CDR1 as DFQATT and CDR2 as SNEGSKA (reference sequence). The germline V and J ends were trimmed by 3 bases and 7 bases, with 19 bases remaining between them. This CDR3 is CSARRPRGRGNEQFF. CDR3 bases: TGCAGTGCTAGGCGCCCGAGGGGACGGGGTAATGAGCAGTTCTTC.

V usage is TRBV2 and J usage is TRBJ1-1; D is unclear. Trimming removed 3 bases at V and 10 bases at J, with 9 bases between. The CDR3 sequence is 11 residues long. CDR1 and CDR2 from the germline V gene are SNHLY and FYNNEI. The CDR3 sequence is CASSESGSAFF. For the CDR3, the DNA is TGTGCCAGCAGTGAGTCGGGGTCAGCTTTCTTT. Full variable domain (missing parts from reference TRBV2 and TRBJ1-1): EPEVTQTPSHQVTQMGQEVILRCVPISNHLYFYWYRQILGQKVEFLVSFYNNEISEKSEIFDDQFSVERPDGSNFTLKIRSTKLEDSAMYFCASSESGSAFFGQGTRLTVV.

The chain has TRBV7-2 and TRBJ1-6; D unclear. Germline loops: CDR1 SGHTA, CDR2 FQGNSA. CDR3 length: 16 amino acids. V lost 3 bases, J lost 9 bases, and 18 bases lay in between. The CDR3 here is CASSFRGLHSGSPLHF. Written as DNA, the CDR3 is TGTGCCAGCAGCTTCCGAGGACTTCATTCGGGTTCACCCCTCCACTTT. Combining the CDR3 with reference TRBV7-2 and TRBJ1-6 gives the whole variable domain GAGVSQSPSNKVTEKGKDVELRCDPISGHTALYWYRQSLGQGLEFLIYFQGNSAPDKSGLPSDRFSAERTGGSVSTLTIQRTQQEDSAVYLCASSFRGLHSGSPLHFGNGTRLTVT.

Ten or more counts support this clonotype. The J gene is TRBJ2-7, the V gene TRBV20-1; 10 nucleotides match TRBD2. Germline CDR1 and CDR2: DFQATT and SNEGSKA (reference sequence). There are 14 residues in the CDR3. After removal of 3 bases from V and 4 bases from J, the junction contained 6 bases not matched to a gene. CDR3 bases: TGCAGTGCTAGGGGTTTAGCGGGAGGTTACGAGCAGTACTTC. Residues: CSARGLAGGYEQYF.

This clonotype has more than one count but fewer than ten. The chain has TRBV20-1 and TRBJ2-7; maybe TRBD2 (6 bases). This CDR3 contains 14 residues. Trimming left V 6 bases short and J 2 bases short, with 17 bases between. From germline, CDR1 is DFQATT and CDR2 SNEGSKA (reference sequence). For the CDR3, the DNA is TGCAGTGCCGCTATCGGGGGAGCCCCCTACGAGCAGTACTTC. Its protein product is CSAAIGGAPYEQYF.

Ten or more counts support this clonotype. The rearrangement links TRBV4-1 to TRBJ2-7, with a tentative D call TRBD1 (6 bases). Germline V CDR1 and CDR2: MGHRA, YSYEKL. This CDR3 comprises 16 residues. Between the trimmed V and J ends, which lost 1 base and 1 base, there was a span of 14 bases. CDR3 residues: CASSQGGWDTSYEQYF. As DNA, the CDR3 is TGCGCCAGCAGCCAAGGCGGGTGGGACACATCCTACGAGCAGTACTTC.

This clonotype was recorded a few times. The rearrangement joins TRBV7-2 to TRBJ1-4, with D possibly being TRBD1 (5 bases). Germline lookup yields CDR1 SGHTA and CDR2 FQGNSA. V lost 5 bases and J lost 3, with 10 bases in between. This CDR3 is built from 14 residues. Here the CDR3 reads CASSGRDPNEKLFF. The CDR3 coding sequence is TGTGCCAGCAGCGGCCGGGACCCTAATGAAAAACTGTTTTTT.

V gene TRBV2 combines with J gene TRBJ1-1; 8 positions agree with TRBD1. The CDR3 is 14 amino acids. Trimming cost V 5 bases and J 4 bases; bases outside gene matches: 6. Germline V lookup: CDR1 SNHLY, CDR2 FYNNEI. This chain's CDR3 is CASSYTGGGTEAFF. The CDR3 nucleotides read TGTGCCAGCAGTTATACAGGGGGTGGCACTGAAGCTTTCTTT.

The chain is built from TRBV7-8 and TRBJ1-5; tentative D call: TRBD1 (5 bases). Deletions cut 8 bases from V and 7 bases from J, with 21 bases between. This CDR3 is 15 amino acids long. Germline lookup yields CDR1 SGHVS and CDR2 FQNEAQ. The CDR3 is CASGVGQGLFQPQHF. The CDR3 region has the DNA TGTGCCAGCGGGGTGGGGCAGGGTTTGTTCCAGCCCCAGCATTTT.

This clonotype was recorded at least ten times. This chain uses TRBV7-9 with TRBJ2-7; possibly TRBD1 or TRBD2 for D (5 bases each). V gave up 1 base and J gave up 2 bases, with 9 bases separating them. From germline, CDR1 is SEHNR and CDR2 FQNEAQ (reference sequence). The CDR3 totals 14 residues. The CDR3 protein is CASSLGGTTYEQYF. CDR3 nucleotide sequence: TGTGCCAGCAGCTTAGGAGGGACCACCTACGAGCAGTACTTC.

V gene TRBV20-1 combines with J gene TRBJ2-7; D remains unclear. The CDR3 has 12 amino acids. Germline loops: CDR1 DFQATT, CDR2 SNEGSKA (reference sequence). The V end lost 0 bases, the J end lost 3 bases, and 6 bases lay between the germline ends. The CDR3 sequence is CSARDPGYEQYF. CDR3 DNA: TGCAGTGCTAGAGATCCGGGCTACGAGCAGTACTTC.

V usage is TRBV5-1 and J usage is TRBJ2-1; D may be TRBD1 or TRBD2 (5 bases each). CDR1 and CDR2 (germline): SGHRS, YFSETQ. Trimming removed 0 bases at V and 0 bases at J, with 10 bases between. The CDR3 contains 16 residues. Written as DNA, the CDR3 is TGCGCCAGCAGCTTGGATGGGGGTGGCTCCTACAATGAGCAGTTCTTC. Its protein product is CASSLDGGGSYNEQFF.